This TCR beta chain is drawn from a study of control samples from healthy donors and cancer patients. Libraries were prepared by immunoSEQ multiplex PCR; TCRdb keeps only in-frame clonotypes and omits some of them. This sample has 150,000 to 200,000 clones, with around 88% found just once. Comments on this clone: The sample contains more than one DNA sequence encoding this CDR3.

The trim removed 0 bases at V and 6 bases at J, leaving 8 bases unmatched. Per germline, CDR1 MGHRA and CDR2 YSYEKL. The length of the CDR3 is 16 residues. This receptor was obtained from a woman in her 30s in good health. The rearrangement links TRBV4-1 to TRBJ2-1, with 7 bases that match TRBD2. Sequenced input: blood. The CDR3 DNA is TGCGCCAGCAGCCAAGAATCTCTAGCGGTTGCCAATGAGCAGTTCTTC. Residues: CASSQESLAVANEQFF.